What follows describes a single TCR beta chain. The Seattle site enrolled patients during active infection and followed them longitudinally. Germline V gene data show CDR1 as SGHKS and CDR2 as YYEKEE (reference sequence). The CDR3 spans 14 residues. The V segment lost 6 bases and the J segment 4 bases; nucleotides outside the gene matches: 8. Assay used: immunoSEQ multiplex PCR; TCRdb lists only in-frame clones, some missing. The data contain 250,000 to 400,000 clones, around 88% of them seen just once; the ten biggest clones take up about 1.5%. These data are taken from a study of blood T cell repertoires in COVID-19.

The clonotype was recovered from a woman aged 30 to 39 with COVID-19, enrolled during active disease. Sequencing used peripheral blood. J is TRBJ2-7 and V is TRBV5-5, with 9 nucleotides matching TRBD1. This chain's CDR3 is CASTTGQGRYEQYF. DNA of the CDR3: TGTGCCAGCACCACCGGACAGGGGAGGTACGAGCAGTACTTC.